This T cell receptor beta chain is drawn from a study of cytomegalovirus exposure and HLA in healthy donors (dated by TCRdb to between 2016 and 2019). Regarding the study in general: According to a later analysis, the 120 or so validation repertoires were produced on the same platform as the approximately 600 repertoires of the first cohort. The study combined high-throughput TCR immunosequencing, statistical association of individual TCRs with disease status, and machine learning to predict cytomegalovirus infection status. Along with the approximately 700-subject first cohort, a separate validation cohort of more than 90 different subjects was used. The study was designed to test whether signatures of past pathogen exposure could be identified by cataloging public T cell receptors.

Points the paper makes about the study in general: According to the authors, the approach could potentially be generalized to other disease states and immunological phenotypes. In a later analysis, TCRs clustered in the first cohort were found to also tend to co-occur in the roughly 110 validation repertoires, with roughly 93% of cluster scores above 0. The study gave a list of roughly 150 TCR beta chains associated with cytomegalovirus. In vitro tests confirmed that a few of the cytomegalovirus-associated TCR beta chains recognize cytomegalovirus antigens. While some public TCRs were present in many individuals, most TCR sequences turned up only very rarely across donors. In both the original and validation cohorts, the classifier was reported to diagnose cytomegalovirus status with high specificity and sensitivity. A later analysis lacked HLA typing for the validation cohort, so it scored co-occurrence in that cohort across all 120 repertoires.

The library was built by means of the immunoSEQ multiplex PCR assay. Per the source publication's procedure: A statistical classification framework was built to diagnose cytomegalovirus status from the catalog of TCR beta chain sequences. TCRdb provides this immuneACCESS table in a form limited to in-frame rearrangements. Some clones are lacking; in checked studies, under half of them reflect an unresolved V gene, and why the rest are absent is not known. That table furnishes V, J and clone size, whereas the DNA furnished D and trimming. Recorded for this sample are 200,000 to 300,000 clones; more than 75% of them occurred a single time. Approximately 12% of the sample is taken by the ten largest. Separate from the approximately 700-subject first cohort, the validation cohort of roughly 120 subjects was the group to which the donors belonged. Including the terminal cysteine and phenylalanine, the CDR3 comprises 14 residues. Only the CDR3 region is kept as DNA, spanning 42 bases read in frame from base 1. The V end gives up 5 bases and the J end 4 bases, leaving 5 bases in the junction not matched to a gene. The germline V gene (reference sequence) provides CDR1 SGHNT and CDR2 YYREEE.

Note on this clone: No cognate antigen has been identified for it. The input lacks base qualities; no much larger clone sits a single base away.

This TCR was recovered from a man in his late teens or twenties in good health and CMV-seropositive. The V and J segments used are TRBV5-4 and TRBJ2-7, with 11 middle bases fitting TRBD1. Sample: PBMCs. The DNA sequence is TGTGCCAGCAGTTCCGGACAGGGGGCATACGAGCAGTACTTC. Its translation is CASSSGQGAYEQYF.